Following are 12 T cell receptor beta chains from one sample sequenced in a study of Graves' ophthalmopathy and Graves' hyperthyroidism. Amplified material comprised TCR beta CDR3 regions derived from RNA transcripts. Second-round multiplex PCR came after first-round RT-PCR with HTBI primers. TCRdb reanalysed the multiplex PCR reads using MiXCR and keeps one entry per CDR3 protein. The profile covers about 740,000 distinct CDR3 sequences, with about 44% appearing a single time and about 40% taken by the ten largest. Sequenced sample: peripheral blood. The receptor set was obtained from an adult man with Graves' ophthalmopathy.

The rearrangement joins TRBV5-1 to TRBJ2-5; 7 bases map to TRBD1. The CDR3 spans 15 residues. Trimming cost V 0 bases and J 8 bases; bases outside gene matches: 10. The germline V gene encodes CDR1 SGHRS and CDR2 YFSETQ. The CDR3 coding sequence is TGCGCCAGCAGCTTGGCCGGGGACAGAGGGGCCACCCAGTACTTC. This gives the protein CASSLAGDRGATQYF.

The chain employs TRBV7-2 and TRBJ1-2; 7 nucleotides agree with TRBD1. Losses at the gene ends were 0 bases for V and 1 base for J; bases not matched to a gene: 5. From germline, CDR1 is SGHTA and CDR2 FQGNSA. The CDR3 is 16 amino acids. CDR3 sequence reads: CASSLAPGQLNYGYTF. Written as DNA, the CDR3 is TGTGCCAGCAGCTTAGCCCCGGGACAGCTTAACTATGGCTACACCTTC.

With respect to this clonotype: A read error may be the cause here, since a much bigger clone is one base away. CDR3 loop: CASRSTGAGSGANVLAF. In DNA, the CDR3 is TGTGCCAGCAGATCGACAGGGGCCGGCTCTGGGGCCAACGTCCTGGCTTTC. This chain links TRBV7-8 with TRBJ2-6, with 8 bases that match TRBD1. CDR1 and CDR2 from the germline V gene are SGHVS and FQNEAQ. This CDR3 is built from 17 residues. The whole variable domain, filled in from reference TRBV7-8 and TRBJ2-6, reads GAGVSQSPRYKVAKRGQDVALRCDPISGHVSLFWYQQALGQGPEFLTYFQNEAQLDKSGLPSDRFFAERPEGSVSTLKIQRTQQEDSAVYLCASRSTGAGSGANVLAFGAGSRLTVL.

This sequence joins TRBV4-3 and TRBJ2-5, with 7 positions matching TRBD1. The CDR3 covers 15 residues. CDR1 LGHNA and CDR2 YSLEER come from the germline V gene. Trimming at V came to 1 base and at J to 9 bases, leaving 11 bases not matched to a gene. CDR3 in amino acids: CASSQVRQGLVPQYF. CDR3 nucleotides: TGCGCCAGCAGCCAAGTCCGACAGGGATTGGTGCCCCAGTACTTC.

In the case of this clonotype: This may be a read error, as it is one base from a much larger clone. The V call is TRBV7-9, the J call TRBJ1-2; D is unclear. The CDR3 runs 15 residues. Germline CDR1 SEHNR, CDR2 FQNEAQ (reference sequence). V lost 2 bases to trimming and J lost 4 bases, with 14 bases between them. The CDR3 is CASSLQVAVSYGYTF. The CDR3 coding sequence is TGTGCCAGCAGCTTACAGGTGGCCGTATCCTATGGCTACACCTTC. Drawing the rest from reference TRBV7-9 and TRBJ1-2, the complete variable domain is DTGVSQNPRHKITKRGQNVTFRCDPISEHNRLYWYRQTLGQGPEFLTYFQNEAQLEKSRLLSDRFSAERPKGSFSTLEIQRTEQGDSAMYLCASSLQVAVSYGYTFGSGTRLTVV.

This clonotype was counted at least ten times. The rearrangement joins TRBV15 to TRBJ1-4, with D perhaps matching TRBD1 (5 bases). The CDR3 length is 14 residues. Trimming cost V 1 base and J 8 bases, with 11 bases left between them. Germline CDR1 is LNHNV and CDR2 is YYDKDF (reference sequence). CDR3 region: CATSRGGVTEKLFF. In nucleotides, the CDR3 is TGTGCCACCAGCAGAGGAGGGGTCACGGAAAAACTGTTTTTT.

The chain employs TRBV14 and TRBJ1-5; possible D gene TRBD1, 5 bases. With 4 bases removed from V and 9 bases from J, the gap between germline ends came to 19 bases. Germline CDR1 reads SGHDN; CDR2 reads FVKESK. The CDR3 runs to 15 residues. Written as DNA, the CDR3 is TGTGCCAGCAGCCCGGGCCCGTGGACAAGTCGGCCCCAGCATTTT. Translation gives CASSPGPWTSRPQHF. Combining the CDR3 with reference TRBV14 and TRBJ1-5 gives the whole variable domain EAGVTQFPSHSVIEKGQTVTLRCDPISGHDNLYWYRRVMGKEIKFLLHFVKESKQDESGMPNNRFLAERTGGTYSTLKVQPAELEDSGVYFCASSPGPWTSRPQHFGDGTRLSIL.

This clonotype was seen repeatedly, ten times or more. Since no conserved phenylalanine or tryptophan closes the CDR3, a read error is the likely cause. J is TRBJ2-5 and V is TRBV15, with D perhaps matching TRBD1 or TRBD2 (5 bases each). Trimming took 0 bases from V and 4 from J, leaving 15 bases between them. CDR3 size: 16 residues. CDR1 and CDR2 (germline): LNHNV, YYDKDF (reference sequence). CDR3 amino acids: CATSRDSRGVGETQYL. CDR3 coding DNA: TGTGCCACCAGCAGAGATAGTCGAGGGGTCGGAGAGACCCAGTACCTC.

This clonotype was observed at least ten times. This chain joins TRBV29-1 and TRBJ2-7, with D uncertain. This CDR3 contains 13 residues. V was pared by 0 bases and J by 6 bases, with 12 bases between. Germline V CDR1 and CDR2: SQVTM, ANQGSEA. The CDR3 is CSVEDQEWREQYF. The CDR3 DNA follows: TGCAGCGTTGAAGATCAGGAGTGGCGCGAGCAGTACTTC.

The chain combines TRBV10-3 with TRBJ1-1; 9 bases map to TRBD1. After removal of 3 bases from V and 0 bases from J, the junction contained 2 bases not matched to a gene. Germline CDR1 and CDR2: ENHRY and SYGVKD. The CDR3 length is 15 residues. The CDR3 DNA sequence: TGTGCCATCAGTGATTGGGACAGGGTGAACACTGAAGCTTTCTTT. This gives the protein CAISDWDRVNTEAFF.

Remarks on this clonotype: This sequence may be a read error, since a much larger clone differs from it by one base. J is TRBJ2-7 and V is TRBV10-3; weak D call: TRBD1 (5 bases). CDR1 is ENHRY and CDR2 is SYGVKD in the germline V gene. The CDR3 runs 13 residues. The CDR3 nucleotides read TGTGCCATCAACGCAGGGCTCTCCCACGAGCAGTACTTC. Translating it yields CAINAGLSHEQYF.

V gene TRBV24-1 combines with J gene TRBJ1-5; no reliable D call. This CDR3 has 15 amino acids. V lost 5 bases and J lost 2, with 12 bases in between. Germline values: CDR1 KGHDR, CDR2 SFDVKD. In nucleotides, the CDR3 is TGTGCCACCAGTGCTAACTCTGTCGGCAATCAGCCCCAGCATTTT. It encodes CATSANSVGNQPQHF.